This T cell receptor beta chain is drawn from a study of post-analysis software for immune sequencing data. Overall study context: Courses of disease covered relapsing-remitting, secondary progressive and progressive-relapsing multiple sclerosis. Whole-study results and caveats: Significantly lower normalized Chao1 diversity was seen in multiple sclerosis patients than in controls. Same-batch samples co-clustered strongly by F measure. The study found TRBV5-6, TRBV5-1 and TRBV20-1 among about 5 TRBV segments more frequent in patients than controls.

The library was made from cDNA and included unique molecular identifiers. The yield from approximately 1 to 10 million T cells was around 500,000 cDNA molecules in total. TCRdb re-called the PCR reads through MiXCR, storing one row per CDR3 protein. In the table there are hundreds of thousands of distinct CDR3 sequences, 25% to 30% of which are singletons. V lost 1 base, J lost 16 bases, and 13 bases lay in between. The CDR3 extends over 12 amino acids. Per the germline V gene, CDR1 is LNHNV and CDR2 is YYDKDF (reference sequence). This clonotype was recorded once. What it binds is unknown. The TCR originated in a girl aged 5-17 years with multiple sclerosis. Input material: blood. This chain links TRBV15 with TRBJ1-4; possibly TRBD1 for D (5 bases). The CDR3 loop is CATSRAGQLRFF. CDR3 in DNA: TGTGCCACCAGCAGAGCGGGGCAGCTCAGGTTTTTT.